This TCR beta chain was recorded in a study of T cell responses to AZD1222 COVID-19 vaccine. Concerning this clone itself: Its cognate antigen is unknown.

Study conclusions and caveats: Most donors were white British and more were female, and clonal diversity was possibly underestimated. Dominant CD4 TCR responses targeted spike regions 160-218 and 743-854. With two AZD1222 doses given, Spike-specific TCR breadth and depth both rose. It was only a handful of AZD1222 recipients who were seropositive at baseline.

Using immunoSEQ multiplex PCR, the repertoire was profiled, and TCRdb retains in-frame clones only, with some absent. The sample shows roughly 100,000 clones, roughly nine tenths of them seen only once. V was clipped by 1 base and J by 4 bases; unmatched bases: 9. Germline V gene data show CDR1 as LNHDA and CDR2 as SQIVND (reference sequence). The CDR3 is 19 residues long. V usage is TRBV19 and J usage is TRBJ2-6; 11 nucleotides align to TRBD2. The source of this sequence is an adult in good health. The input for sequencing was peripheral blood, taken on day 0 of AZD1222 vaccination. The CDR3 DNA is TGTGCCAGTAGTATAGTGACTAGCGGGGCCTCTTGGGGGGCCAACGTCCTGACTTTC. Translation gives CASSIVTSGASWGANVLTF.